The rows below give T cell receptor beta chains drawn from one sample of a study of early T cells in non-severe SARS-CoV-2 infection. One entry per CDR3 protein results from TCRdb running MiXCR on the 5' RACE reads. The sample shows around 92,000 distinct CDR3 sequences, 11% of them seen only once. Sequenced sample: whole blood. These receptors all stem from an adult who was a healthcare worker with PCR-confirmed SARS-CoV-2 infection or an uninfected control (not recorded which). Both conserved end residues are part of each CDR3. The D gene is left open where the match is weak. Some rows mark clone size as missing; the rest say once, few, many or name a class of expanded clone.

>14|few|TRBV4-1|TRBD1|TRBJ2-1
CASGQRGLNNEQFF
TGCGCCAGCGGCCAAAGGGGGCTAAACAATGAGCAGTTCTTC
>16|-|TRBV5-5|TRBD1|TRBJ2-1
CASSFPKTGGADEQFF
TGTGCCAGCAGCTTCCCTAAGACAGGGGGAGCGGATGAGCAGTTCTTC
>13|many|TRBV6-4|-|TRBJ2-3
CASSTGDPDTQYF
TGTGCCAGCAGTACGGGGGACCCAGATACGCAGTATTTT
>14|few|TRBV29-1|-|TRBJ1-3
CSVEESVSGNTIYF
TGCAGCGTTGAAGAGTCTGTCTCTGGAAACACCATATATTTT
>13|-|TRBV12-3/TRBV12-4|-|TRBJ1-1
CASSGGRWTEAFF
TGTGCCAGCAGTGGGGGGAGATGGACTGAAGCTTTCTTT
>15|few|TRBV2|-|TRBJ2-1
CASSVHGLQAGEQFF
TGTGCCAGCAGTGTCCATGGACTCCAAGCTGGTGAGCAGTTCTTC
>15|many|TRBV7-2|-|TRBJ1-3
CASSPRLQRGNTIYF
TGTGCCAGCAGCCCCCGCCTACAGCGTGGAAACACCATATATTTT
>16|many|TRBV4-2|-|TRBJ2-7
CASSQDLSTSSYEQYF
TGTGCCAGCAGCCAAGATCTCAGCACGAGCTCCTACGAGCAGTACTTC
>15|many|TRBV5-1|-|TRBJ1-2
CASSLESADGYGYTF
TGCGCCAGCAGCTTGGAATCGGCGGACGGCTATGGCTACACCTTC
>17|few|TRBV18|TRBD2|TRBJ2-1
CASSPPNALAGYNEQFF
TGTGCCAGCTCACCACCGAATGCGCTAGCGGGCTACAATGAGCAGTTCTTC
>16|few|TRBV12-3/TRBV12-4|TRBD1|TRBJ1-2
CASSTILLGQLNGYTF
TGTGCCAGCAGCACAATCTTGTTGGGACAGCTAAATGGCTACACCTTC
>15|many|TRBV7-9|-|TRBJ1-2
CASIQGPPSYYGYTF
TGTGCCAGCATCCAGGGACCGCCATCCTACTATGGCTACACCTTC
>14|-|TRBV6-5|-|TRBJ1-5
CASSSAGDVKPQHF
TGTGCCAGCAGTTCGGCGGGGGACGTTAAGCCCCAGCATTTT
>11|many|TRBV28|-|TRBJ1-5
CASSLNQPQHF
TGTGCCAGCAGTTTAAACCAGCCCCAGCATTTT
>17|few|TRBV7-2|TRBD2|TRBJ2-3
CASSLGLAGEFTDTQYF
TGTGCCAGCAGCTTAGGACTAGCGGGGGAGTTCACAGATACGCAGTATTTT
>16|few|TRBV7-6|TRBD2|TRBJ2-3
CASSSTSGRVTDTQYF
TGTGCCAGCAGCTCCACTAGCGGGAGGGTCACAGATACGCAGTATTTT
>16|few|TRBV7-3|-|TRBJ2-1
CASSPGHQSSYNEQFF
TGTGCCAGCAGCCCCGGGCACCAGAGCTCCTACAATGAGCAGTTCTTC
>16|few|TRBV19|TRBD1|TRBJ1-5
CASSTLTGEVPQPQHF
TGTGCCAGTAGTACCCTGACAGGGGAGGTCCCTCAGCCCCAGCATTTT
>18|few|TRBV6-6|-|TRBJ1-1
CASTLMGQLARGNTEAFF
TGTGCCAGCACCCTGATGGGGCAGCTCGCGAGGGGGAACACTGAAGCTTTCTTT
>15|-|TRBV20-1|TRBD2|TRBJ2-2
CSATPPGRGAGELFF
TGCAGTGCGACCCCTCCCGGGCGGGGGGCCGGGGAGCTGTTTTTT
>14|many|TRBV6-6|-|TRBJ1-1
CATGGSGQNTEAFF
TGTGCCACGGGAGGTTCGGGACAGAACACTGAAGCTTTCTTT
>15|few|TRBV20-1|-|TRBJ2-4
CSARDWQGAKNIQYF
TGCAGTGCTAGAGATTGGCAGGGGGCCAAAAACATTCAGTACTTC
>15|-|TRBV7-2|-|TRBJ2-7
CASSPKWGASYEQYF
TGTGCCAGCAGCCCTAAGTGGGGGGCGAGCTACGAGCAGTACTTC
>14|-|TRBV6-1|TRBD1|TRBJ2-3
CASKLQGSTDTQYF
TGTGCCAGCAAATTACAGGGGAGCACAGATACGCAGTATTTT
>15|few|TRBV20-1|-|TRBJ2-7
CSARERGQPSYEQYF
TGCAGTGCTAGAGAGCGGGGACAGCCCTCCTACGAGCAGTACTTC
>13|many|TRBV28|TRBD1|TRBJ1-2
CASSLGQGGGYTF
TGTGCCAGCAGCTTGGGACAGGGGGGAGGCTACACCTTC
>14|-|TRBV2|-|TRBJ2-3
CASSEGRSTDTQYF
TGTGCCAGCAGTGAAGGCAGAAGCACAGATACGCAGTATTTT
>12|few|TRBV20-1|-|TRBJ1-1
CSARRGNPEAFF
TGCAGTGCCAGACGAGGGAATCCTGAAGCTTTCTTT
>14|many|TRBV10-2|TRBD1|TRBJ1-4
CASRRDRVDEKLFF
TGCGCCAGCAGGAGGGACAGGGTGGATGAAAAACTGTTTTTT
>17|few|TRBV12-3/TRBV12-4|TRBD1|TRBJ1-4
CASSSGTGFIVSEKLFF
TGTGCCAGCAGCTCCGGGACAGGGTTTATCGTTTCTGAAAAACTGTTTTTT
>14|many|TRBV6-1|TRBD1|TRBJ1-2
CASSHEEGAYGYTF
TGTGCCAGCAGCCACGAAGAGGGGGCCTATGGCTACACCTTC
>20|few|TRBV28|-|TRBJ2-7
CASQVSYRGRTSGRYNEQYF
TGTGCCAGCCAAGTTTCATACAGGGGGCGAACCAGCGGGAGATATAACGAGCAGTACTTC
>15|-|TRBV5-5|-|TRBJ2-4
CASNRTSRAKNIQYF
TGTGCCAGCAACCGTACTTCCCGAGCCAAAAACATTCAGTACTTC
>16|many|TRBV28|TRBD2|TRBJ2-3
CASSSTSGIRPDTQYF
TGTGCCAGCAGTTCGACTAGCGGGATACGTCCAGATACGCAGTATTTT
>14|-|TRBV20-1|-|TRBJ2-7
CSAVGRGRSYEQYF
TGCAGTGCGGTAGGGCGGGGGCGTTCCTACGAGCAGTACTTC
>13|many|TRBV20-1|-|TRBJ1-1
CSASPDGGLKAFF
TGCAGTGCTTCCCCCGACGGAGGGTTAAAAGCTTTCTTT
>15|-|TRBV7-3|TRBD2|TRBJ2-3
CASSDAGDGTDTQYF
TGTGCCAGCAGCGACGCGGGAGACGGCACAGATACGCAGTATTTT
>14|-|TRBV9|-|TRBJ1-6
CASSVDSPYSPLHF
TGTGCCAGCAGCGTGGACAGCCCTTATTCACCCCTCCACTTT
>14|many|TRBV7-2|-|TRBJ1-1
CASSLKVMGTEAFF
TGTGCCAGCAGCTTAAAGGTGATGGGCACTGAAGCTTTCTTT
>15|-|TRBV20-1|TRBD2|TRBJ2-7
CSASYASGIYYEQYF
TGCAGTGCTAGTTACGCTAGCGGAATATACTACGAGCAGTACTTC
>12|-|TRBV20-1|-|TRBJ2-7
CSARDRDTHQYF
TGCAGTGCTAGAGATAGGGACACTCATCAGTACTTC